Listed here are 18 T cell receptor beta chains from one sample, sequenced in a study of CXCR3-negative and CXCR3-positive naive CD8 T cells. The libraries of TRB cDNA were constructed through 5' RACE using UMI labels. TCRdb reprocessed the 5' RACE reads; each CDR3 protein has one entry and no DNA is given. The sample table sets out 40,000 to 50,000 distinct CDR3 sequences. Sequenced: naive CXCR3- CD8+ T cells from blood. Noted subset: CD45RO-CCR7+CD27+CD95- naive CD8+ T cells lacking CXCR3 (TNR3-). The origin of the receptors is a human donor in good health. Some clones in this sample may be carry-over from other donors' samples.

V gene TRBV9 combines with J gene TRBJ2-7; checking the TCRdb D call of TRBD2 is not possible without DNA. From germline, CDR1 is SGDLS and CDR2 YYNGEE. The CDR3 has 16 amino acids. CDR3 protein: CASSVAVASGTYEQYF.

This rearrangement joins TRBV4-1 to TRBJ2-7. CDR3 length equals 14 residues. CDR1 is MGHRA, CDR2 YSYEKL, per germline. The CDR3 loop is CASSLTAGEYEQYF.

The V and J genes are TRBV6-5 and TRBJ2-4; TCRdb picks TRBD1, but there is no DNA to check that call. CDR3 length: 17 residues. CDR1 is MNHEY and CDR2 is SVGAGI in the germline V gene. This CDR3 is CASREGSGVQGRNIQYF.

The chain recombines TRBV5-1 with TRBJ1-1; TCRdb proposes TRBD1, but this gene call is untestable without DNA. The CDR3 spans 15 residues. The germline V gene encodes CDR1 SGHRS and CDR2 YFSETQ. The CDR3 is CASSLKAQGYTEAFF. Looking up the rest from reference TRBV5-1 and TRBJ1-1 gives the full variable domain: KAGVTQTPRYLIKTRGQQVTLSCSPISGHRSVSWYQQTPGQGLQFLFEYFSETQRNKGNFPGRFSGRQFSNSRSEMNVSTLELGDSALYLCASSLKAQGYTEAFFGQGTRLTVV.

The chain's CDR3 is CASSQADREGIAGANVLTF. This chain connects TRBV4-3 to TRBJ2-6; there is no DNA to check the TCRdb D call of TRBD1. The CDR3 is 19 amino acids. CDR1 and CDR2 from the germline V gene are LGHNA and YSLEER.

V usage is TRBV12-3 or TRBV12-4 and J usage is TRBJ2-2; TCRdb picks TRBD2, but there is no DNA to check that call. The CDR3 extends over 17 amino acids. The chain's CDR3 is CASSYRLAGDHTEELFF.

The J gene is TRBJ1-2, the V gene TRBV18; TCRdb lists TRBD1, though no DNA is available to test this call. The CDR3 spans 13 residues. Germline V gene sequence: CDR1 KGHSH, CDR2 LQKENI. The CDR3 protein is CASSDRTNYGYTF. The whole variable domain, remainder taken from reference TRBV18 and TRBJ1-2, is NAGVMQNPRHLVRRRGQEARLRCSPMKGHSHVYWYRQLPEEGLKFMVYLQKENIIDESGMPKERFSAEFPKEGPSILRIQQVVRGDSAAYFCASSDRTNYGYTFGSGTRLTVV.

The chain couples TRBV12-3 or TRBV12-4 to TRBJ1-2. The CDR3 covers 11 residues. The CDR3 spells CASIGGQGYTF.

This chain uses TRBV5-1 with TRBJ1-1. This CDR3 is 11 amino acids long. Germline values: CDR1 SGHRS, CDR2 YFSETQ. The CDR3 loop is CASSLEDEAFF.

The CDR3 sequence is CASSPGLAGGDTQYF. The rearrangement joins TRBV5-1 to TRBJ2-3; TCRdb selects TRBD2, and the lack of DNA leaves this call unchecked. Germline loops: CDR1 SGHRS, CDR2 YFSETQ. CDR3 length: 15 amino acids.

The chain combines TRBV28 with TRBJ2-7; TCRdb returns TRBD1, unconfirmable since there is no DNA. The CDR3 runs to 14 residues. Germline V gene data show CDR1 as MDHEN and CDR2 as SYDVKM. CDR3 in amino acids: CASSHGTGGYEQYF.

CDR3 region: CASSMTTSYEQYF. The chain employs TRBV19 and TRBJ2-7. Looked up from germline, CDR1 is LNHDA and CDR2 is SQIVND (reference sequence). The CDR3 runs to 13 residues. Based on the CDR3 plus reference TRBV19 and TRBJ2-7, the full variable domain is DGGITQSPKYLFRKEGQNVTLSCEQNLNHDAMYWYRQDPGQGLRLIYYSQIVNDFQKGDIAEGYSVSREKKESFPLTVTSAQKNPTAFYLCASSMTTSYEQYFGPGTRLTVT.

The genes are TRBV7-2 and TRBJ1-2; TCRdb returns TRBD1, unconfirmable since there is no DNA. This CDR3 spans 15 amino acids. The germline V gene encodes CDR1 SGHTA and CDR2 FQGNSA. CDR3 region: CASSLEDTRDYGYTF.

J is TRBJ2-7 and V is TRBV29-1; TCRdb outputs TRBD1, but without DNA this stays unchecked. Germline CDR1 and CDR2: SQVTM and ANQGSEA. This CDR3 contains 13 residues. This CDR3 reads CSVGQGQEYEQYF.

V and J are TRBV29-1 and TRBJ2-1; the TRBD2 assignment by TCRdb is unverifiable without DNA. Germline-derived CDR1 and CDR2 are SQVTM and ANQGSEA. The CDR3 sequence is 15 residues long. Here the CDR3 reads CSVVEAGLALNEQFF.

The rearrangement joins TRBV11-2 to TRBJ2-1; as DNA is missing, the TRBD1 call by TCRdb cannot be tested. Germline V gene sequence: CDR1 SGHAT, CDR2 FQNNGV. The CDR3 extends over 13 amino acids. This chain's CDR3 is CASSLVGNDEQFF.

The chain is built from TRBV28 and TRBJ2-1; TCRdb returns TRBD2, unconfirmable since there is no DNA. This CDR3 spans 12 amino acids. Germline V CDR1 and CDR2: MDHEN, SYDVKM. The CDR3 is CASGREGNEQFF.

The rearrangement uses TRBV7-6 and TRBJ2-1; TCRdb selects TRBD1, and the lack of DNA leaves this call unchecked. CDR1 and CDR2 (germline): SGHVS, FNYEAQ. The CDR3 has 14 residues. This CDR3 reads CASSYSGTGNEQFF.